This paragraph covers one TCR beta chain sequence. The CDR3 sequence is 19 residues long. With 4 bases clipped from V and 0 bases from J, the junction kept 11 bases outside the gene matches. CDR1 SGHKS and CDR2 YYEKEE come from the germline V gene (reference sequence). The data were taken from a study of blood T cell repertoires in COVID-19. Whole-study context: COVID-19 samples collected from the United States, Italy and Spain covered acute and convalescent phases. The cDNA or gDNA used as material had been derived from T cells, B-cell-depleted T cells, or PBMCs.

Per the original methods: It was from reference gene primer amplification that nucleated cell counts were estimated. Generated by immunoSEQ multiplex PCR, the TCRdb table keeps only in-frame clones and is missing some. Clonal size and the V and J genes are those of that table, whereas D and trimming came from the DNA. The table lists roughly 250,000 clones, 80% to 85% of them singletons. This clonotype originated in a woman aged 35 to 49 who had recovered from COVID-19. This chain uses TRBV5-5 with TRBJ2-6, with 9 bases that match TRBD1. Material: peripheral blood. CDR3 region: CASSQPPGTGSSGANVLTF. The DNA of the CDR3 is TGTGCCAGCAGCCAGCCCCCCGGGACAGGGAGCTCTGGGGCCAACGTCCTGACTTTC.